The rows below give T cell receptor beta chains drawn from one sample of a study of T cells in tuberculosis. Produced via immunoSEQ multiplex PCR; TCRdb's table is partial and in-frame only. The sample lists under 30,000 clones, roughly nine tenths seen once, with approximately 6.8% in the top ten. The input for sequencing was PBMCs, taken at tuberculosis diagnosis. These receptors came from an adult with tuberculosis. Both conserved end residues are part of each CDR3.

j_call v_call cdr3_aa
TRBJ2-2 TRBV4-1 CASSLAGVTNTGELFF
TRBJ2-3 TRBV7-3 CASSPTPRGGPGYTDTQYF
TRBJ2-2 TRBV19 CASSRIRAGELFF
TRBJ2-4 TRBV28 CASSFQGTGLNIQYF
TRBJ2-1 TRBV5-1 CASTRDLSYNEQFF
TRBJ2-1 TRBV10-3 CAISEPGQGAYEQFF
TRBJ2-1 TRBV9 CASSVTIGGSDYNEQFF
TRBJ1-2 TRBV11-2 CASSLDLRNYGYTF
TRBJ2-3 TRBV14 CASSSGQAPRTDTQYF
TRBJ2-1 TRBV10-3 CAISAASGYNEQFF
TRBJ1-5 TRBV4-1 CASATGGLSNQPQHF
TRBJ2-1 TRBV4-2 CASSPQVATGENEQFF
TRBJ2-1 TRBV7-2 CACSGTGINEQFF
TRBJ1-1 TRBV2 CASSAGGNTEAFF
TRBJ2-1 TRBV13 CASSLGPGLAGLYYNEQFF
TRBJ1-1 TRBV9 CASSVRDNTEAFF
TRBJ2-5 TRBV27 CASSSGQFQETQYF
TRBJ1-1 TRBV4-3 CASSQPGQGMTEAFF
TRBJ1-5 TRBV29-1 CSVTEQGPGQPQHF
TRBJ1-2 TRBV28 CASSRGDRGPNYGYTF
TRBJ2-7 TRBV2 CASSGTSGRKVGEQYF
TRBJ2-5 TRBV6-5 CASSSRTAQETQYF
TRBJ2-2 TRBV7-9 CASSFGGGGELFF
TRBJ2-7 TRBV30 CAWSGAGGRTPSYEQYF